This is a list of T cell receptor beta chains from one sample in a study of T cells after yellow fever vaccination. TCRdb passed the 5' RACE reads through MiXCR, listing each CDR3 protein once. The table has 500,000 to 650,000 distinct CDR3 sequences, approximately 16% seen once; the top ten hold around a sixth. This specimen was PBMCs, taken around 5 days after the first yellow fever vaccination. The receptors come from a man between 18 and 35 years old who received the YFV17D yellow fever vaccine. CDR3s include the opening cysteine and the closing phenylalanine or tryptophan. The D gene is left open where the match is weak.

d_gene: TRBD2; j_gene: TRBJ2-5; v_gene: TRBV6-5; CDR3aa: CASSYSVRGGETQYF
d_gene: .; j_gene: TRBJ2-7; v_gene: TRBV6-2/TRBV6-3; CDR3aa: CASSYGRVSEQYF
d_gene: .; j_gene: TRBJ2-7; v_gene: TRBV5-1; CDR3aa: CASSTAQAHEQYF
d_gene: .; j_gene: TRBJ2-3; v_gene: TRBV20-1; CDR3aa: CSARDWGGSTDTQYF
d_gene: .; j_gene: TRBJ2-5; v_gene: TRBV6-2/TRBV6-3; CDR3aa: CASSYPTSIETQYF
d_gene: .; j_gene: TRBJ2-7; v_gene: TRBV30; CDR3aa: CAWSEWGSEQYF
d_gene: .; j_gene: TRBJ2-7; v_gene: TRBV2; CDR3aa: CASNRGLYEQYF
d_gene: TRBD1; j_gene: TRBJ2-7; v_gene: TRBV23-1; CDR3aa: CASSQLSAEGTGGMYEQYF
d_gene: .; j_gene: TRBJ1-2; v_gene: TRBV11-2; CDR3aa: CASSLSVGMIDTF
d_gene: .; j_gene: TRBJ2-7; v_gene: TRBV6-6; CDR3aa: CASSLQTGYEQYF
d_gene: .; j_gene: TRBJ1-5; v_gene: TRBV7-9; CDR3aa: CASTLNSNQPQHF
d_gene: .; j_gene: TRBJ1-1; v_gene: TRBV29-1; CDR3aa: CSVKGTAEAFF
d_gene: .; j_gene: TRBJ1-1; v_gene: TRBV3-1; CDR3aa: CASSQGARGGANTEAFF
d_gene: TRBD2; j_gene: TRBJ2-1; v_gene: TRBV28; CDR3aa: CASSLVRAGGFNEQFF
d_gene: .; j_gene: TRBJ1-5; v_gene: TRBV24-1; CDR3aa: CATSGQAHQPQHF
d_gene: .; j_gene: TRBJ1-5; v_gene: TRBV5-1; CDR3aa: CASSLDTGNQPQHF
d_gene: .; j_gene: TRBJ2-7; v_gene: TRBV12-3/TRBV12-4; CDR3aa: CASIATPGPYEQYF
d_gene: .; j_gene: TRBJ1-5; v_gene: TRBV4-1; CDR3aa: CASSQGRVDNQPQHF
d_gene: .; j_gene: TRBJ1-5; v_gene: TRBV20-1; CDR3aa: CSARHEGNQPQHF
d_gene: .; j_gene: TRBJ2-1; v_gene: TRBV3-1; CDR3aa: CASRPGQLYNEQFF
d_gene: .; j_gene: TRBJ2-1; v_gene: TRBV9; CDR3aa: CASSVVPAYNEQFF
d_gene: .; j_gene: TRBJ1-5; v_gene: TRBV7-9; CDR3aa: CASSSGQTSNQPQHF
d_gene: TRBD2; j_gene: TRBJ2-5; v_gene: TRBV7-2; CDR3aa: CASSLVASGGGETQYF
d_gene: TRBD1; j_gene: TRBJ1-2; v_gene: TRBV6-1; CDR3aa: CASSLQGGHNYGYTF
d_gene: TRBD2; j_gene: TRBJ2-2; v_gene: TRBV10-3; CDR3aa: CAIRAGGVTGELFF
d_gene: .; j_gene: TRBJ1-1; v_gene: TRBV28; CDR3aa: CASSLYQVVGEAFF
d_gene: .; j_gene: TRBJ2-3; v_gene: TRBV30; CDR3aa: CAWSVLGTNTDTQYF
d_gene: TRBD1; j_gene: TRBJ1-2; v_gene: TRBV27; CDR3aa: CASRGTGAIGYTF
d_gene: .; j_gene: TRBJ1-1; v_gene: TRBV5-1; CDR3aa: CASSQQAGAGGEAFF
d_gene: TRBD1; j_gene: TRBJ1-5; v_gene: TRBV7-9; CDR3aa: CASSSGQPNQPQHF
d_gene: .; j_gene: TRBJ1-1; v_gene: TRBV27; CDR3aa: CTSSFGLENTEAFF
d_gene: TRBD1; j_gene: TRBJ1-6; v_gene: TRBV5-4; CDR3aa: CASSLNRGAKPLHF
d_gene: .; j_gene: TRBJ2-5; v_gene: TRBV6-2/TRBV6-3; CDR3aa: CASSYRHRDTTLGTQYF
d_gene: .; j_gene: TRBJ2-1; v_gene: TRBV28; CDR3aa: CASSLLIGSSYNEQFF
d_gene: .; j_gene: TRBJ2-2; v_gene: TRBV2; CDR3aa: CASLSMGQGGYTGELFF
d_gene: .; j_gene: TRBJ2-1; v_gene: TRBV5-1; CDR3aa: CASSVGDPSYNEQFF
d_gene: .; j_gene: TRBJ1-1; v_gene: TRBV28; CDR3aa: CASSSVTLTNTEAFF
d_gene: .; j_gene: TRBJ2-3; v_gene: TRBV13; CDR3aa: CASSSHEAPAFRDTQYF
d_gene: TRBD1; j_gene: TRBJ1-2; v_gene: TRBV3-1; CDR3aa: CASSQPTGGADGYTF
d_gene: TRBD2; j_gene: TRBJ2-4; v_gene: TRBV11-2; CDR3aa: CASSLVPGGFRDIQYF
d_gene: .; j_gene: TRBJ1-2; v_gene: TRBV6-5; CDR3aa: CASSYGYGYTF
d_gene: .; j_gene: TRBJ2-1; v_gene: TRBV6-4; CDR3aa: CASSETTTTEQFF
d_gene: .; j_gene: TRBJ2-1; v_gene: TRBV4-3; CDR3aa: CASSRNAKRGGRYNEQFF
d_gene: .; j_gene: TRBJ2-3; v_gene: TRBV20-1; CDR3aa: CSAREGWNTDTQYF
d_gene: TRBD2; j_gene: TRBJ2-4; v_gene: TRBV6-1; CDR3aa: CASRDSGGAGIQYF
d_gene: TRBD1; j_gene: TRBJ1-5; v_gene: TRBV7-2; CDR3aa: CASSRDRARNQPQHF
d_gene: .; j_gene: TRBJ1-1; v_gene: TRBV12-3/TRBV12-4; CDR3aa: CASSLRTHTEAFF
d_gene: TRBD1; j_gene: TRBJ1-4; v_gene: TRBV20-1; CDR3aa: CSASQGVDSTNEKLFF
d_gene: .; j_gene: TRBJ1-1; v_gene: TRBV20-1; CDR3aa: CSASRHRNTEAFF
d_gene: .; j_gene: TRBJ2-1; v_gene: TRBV6-1; CDR3aa: CASSEAPSGGQFF
d_gene: .; j_gene: TRBJ1-2; v_gene: TRBV14; CDR3aa: CASSQGTTYYGYTF
d_gene: .; j_gene: TRBJ1-1; v_gene: TRBV4-2; CDR3aa: CASRRRGAEAFF
d_gene: TRBD2; j_gene: TRBJ2-7; v_gene: TRBV18; CDR3aa: CASSRGLAVEQYF
d_gene: .; j_gene: TRBJ1-1; v_gene: TRBV7-2; CDR3aa: CASSLVVSTNTEAFF
d_gene: .; j_gene: TRBJ1-5; v_gene: TRBV15; CDR3aa: CATSRGGVWSNQPQHF
d_gene: TRBD1; j_gene: TRBJ2-7; v_gene: TRBV11-2; CDR3aa: CASSEYRGQSEQYF
d_gene: .; j_gene: TRBJ2-5; v_gene: TRBV7-2; CDR3aa: CASSPDRQLQETQYF